This T cell receptor beta chain comes out of a study of breast tumors, draining lymph nodes, adjacent tissues. Regarding the study as a whole: Luminal-like breast cancer showed significantly higher tumor–nontumor repertoire similarity than basal-like. Data fit most tumor T cells coming from lymph node, expanding in tumor.

A single record per CDR3 protein comes from TCRdb applying MiXCR to the multiplex PCR reads. The table has fewer than 300,000 distinct CDR3 sequences, approximately 30% seen once. V lost 0 bases, J lost 8 bases, and 11 bases lay in between. The germline CDR1 and CDR2 sequences are MGHRA and YSYEKL. The CDR3 is 13 amino acids. As concerns this clonotype: Its antigen is as yet unknown.

Breast cancer patients provided tissue from their axillary draining lymph nodes. The chain employs TRBV4-1 and TRBJ2-7; TRBD2 is a possible D gene (5 bases). What was sequenced was axillary lymph node tissue. This receptor was identified in a female donor with breast cancer. Some clones in this sample may be carry-over from other donors' samples. Written as DNA, the CDR3 is TGCGCCAGCAGCCAAGATTGGGGAGTGAAGCAGTACTTC. Translated, it gives CASSQDWGVKQYF.